The 10 T cell receptor beta chains presented below share a single source sample, sequenced in a study of T cells after yellow fever vaccination. TCRdb passed the 5' RACE reads through MiXCR, listing each CDR3 protein once. This repertoire shows 110,000 to 150,000 distinct CDR3 sequences, roughly 6.7% found once; its top ten account for about 0.6%. This material consisted of CD4+ T cells sorted from PBMCs, taken 10 days after the yellow fever booster vaccination. The receptors come from a man younger than 45 who received the YFV17D yellow fever vaccine.

This clonotype turned up a few times. This chain joins TRBV20-1 and TRBJ2-7; D is perhaps TRBD1 (5 bases). V dropped 1 base and J dropped 4 bases, with 8 bases sitting between them. The CDR3 consists of 12 residues. CDR1 is DFQATT, CDR2 SNEGSKA, per germline (reference sequence). DNA for the CDR3: TGCAGTGCTAGAGGACAGCAATACGAGCAGTACTTC. Encoded protein: CSARGQQYEQYF.

Of note for this clonotype: A much larger clone lies a single base off, so this may be a read error. DNA of the CDR3: TGTGCCAGCAGGGTAGATGGCCCTGGAAACACCATATATTTT. It is translated as CASRVDGPGNTIYF. The V gene is TRBV9, the J gene TRBJ1-3, with no clear D. In germline, CDR1 is SGDLS, CDR2 YYNGEE. The length of the CDR3 is 14 residues.

This clonotype has ten or more counts. This chain uses TRBV12-3 or TRBV12-4 with TRBJ2-2; D possibly corresponds to TRBD1 (5 bases). V lost 8 bases and J lost 3, with 10 bases in between. This CDR3 spans 13 amino acids. The CDR3 loop is CASDSFHTGELFF. The CDR3 nucleotides read TGTGCCAGCGACAGTTTTCACACCGGGGAGCTGTTTTTT.

This clonotype was counted at least ten times. V is TRBV12-3 or TRBV12-4 and J is TRBJ2-2; tentative D call: TRBD1 (6 bases). V lost 6 bases and J lost 1, with 12 bases in between. There are 15 residues in the CDR3. CDR3: CASRSTGKNTGELFF. In nucleotides, the CDR3 is TGTGCCAGCAGGTCTACAGGGAAGAACACCGGGGAGCTGTTTTTT.

This clonotype was observed at least ten times. The gene calls are TRBV1 and TRBJ2-7. TRBV1 is flagged as a pseudogene. The CDR3 consists of 12 residues. The CDR3 region is CTSSRDYYMQYF. The CDR3 DNA is TGCACCAGCAGCCGAGACTACTATATGCAGTACTTC.

There are many counts of this clonotype. The chain joins TRBV14 to TRBJ1-4; D is undetermined. The CDR3 is made up of 12 amino acids. V dropped 2 bases and J dropped 6 bases, with 4 bases sitting between them. Germline CDR1 and CDR2: SGHDN and FVKESK. CDR3 in DNA: TGTGCCAGCAGCCAATTTGATGAAAAACTGTTTTTT. It is translated as CASSQFDEKLFF.

V gene TRBV19 combines with J gene TRBJ1-2, with D unresolved. Germline lookup yields CDR1 LNHDA and CDR2 SQIVND (reference sequence). The CDR3 consists of 12 residues. Between the trimmed V and J ends, which lost 4 bases and 8 bases, there was a span of 11 bases. The DNA for the CDR3 is TGTGCCAGTAGTACCGCATCGGCAGGCTACACCTTC. The encoded protein is CASSTASAGYTF. Using reference TRBV19 and TRBJ1-2 for the parts outside the CDR3, the full variable domain is DGGITQSPKYLFRKEGQNVTLSCEQNLNHDAMYWYRQDPGQGLRLIYYSQIVNDFQKGDIAEGYSVSREKKESFPLTVTSAQKNPTAFYLCASSTASAGYTFGSGTRLTVV.

This clonotype was counted ten times or more. This CDR3 reads CASSLTPLGTSGSYEQYF. The CDR3 nucleotides are TGTGCCAGCAGTTTAACCCCACTCGGGACTAGCGGGAGTTACGAGCAGTACTTC. The chain carries TRBV27 and TRBJ2-7; 14 bases are shared with TRBD2. This CDR3 region has 18 residues. The V segment lost 2 bases and the J segment 4 bases; nucleotides outside the gene matches: 10. Germline assignment: CDR1 MNHEY and CDR2 SMNVEV (reference sequence).

The sample holds many counts of this clonotype. The chain links TRBV20-1 to TRBJ2-2; 10 positions match TRBD2. Germline CDR1 reads DFQATT; CDR2 reads SNEGSKA (reference sequence). After removal of 5 bases from V and 6 bases from J, the junction contained 9 bases not matched to a gene. The CDR3 covers 15 residues. CDR3 nucleotides: TGCAGTGCTCTAGCTAGCGGGAGCATGGCCGGGGAGCTGTTTTTT. Translation gives CSALASGSMAGELFF.

This clonotype was detected only a few times. The V and J genes are TRBV5-1 and TRBJ2-7; TRBD1 agrees at 9 bases. The CDR3 covers 16 residues. V trimming: 3 bases; J trimming: 5 bases; junction bases outside the gene matches: 12. Germline CDR1 and CDR2: SGHRS and YFSETQ. The CDR3 sequence is CASSSQGGTGWDEQYF. CDR3 DNA: TGCGCCAGCAGCTCCCAAGGCGGGACAGGGTGGGACGAGCAGTACTTC.